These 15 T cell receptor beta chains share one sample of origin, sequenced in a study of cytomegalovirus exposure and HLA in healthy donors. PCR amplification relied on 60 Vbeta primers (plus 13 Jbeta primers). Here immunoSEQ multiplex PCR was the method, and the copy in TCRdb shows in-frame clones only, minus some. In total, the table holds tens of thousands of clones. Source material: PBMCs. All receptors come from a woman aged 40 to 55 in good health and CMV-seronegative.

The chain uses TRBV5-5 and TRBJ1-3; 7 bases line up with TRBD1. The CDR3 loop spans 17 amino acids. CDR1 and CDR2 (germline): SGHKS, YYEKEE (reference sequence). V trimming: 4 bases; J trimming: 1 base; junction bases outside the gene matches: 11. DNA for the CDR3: TGTGCCAGCAGCCTAGGACAGGAACCCCGATCTGGAAACACCATATATTTT. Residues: CASSLGQEPRSGNTIYF. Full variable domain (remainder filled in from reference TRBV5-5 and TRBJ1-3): DAGVTQSPTHLIKTRGQQVTLRCSPISGHKSVSWYQQVLGQGPQFIFQYYEKEERGRGNFPDRFSARQFPNYSSELNVNALLLGDSALYLCASSLGQEPRSGNTIYFGEGSWLTVV.

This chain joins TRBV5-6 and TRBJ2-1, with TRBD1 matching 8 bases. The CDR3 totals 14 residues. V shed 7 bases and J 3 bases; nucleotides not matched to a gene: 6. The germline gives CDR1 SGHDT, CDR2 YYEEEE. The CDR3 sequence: CASRRGLSYNEQFF. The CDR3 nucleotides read TGTGCCAGCCGCAGGGGGCTTAGCTACAATGAGCAGTTCTTC.

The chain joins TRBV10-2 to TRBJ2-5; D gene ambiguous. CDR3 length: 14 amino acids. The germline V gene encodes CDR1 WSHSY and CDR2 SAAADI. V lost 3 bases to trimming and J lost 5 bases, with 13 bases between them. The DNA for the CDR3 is TGCGCCAGCAGTGATGTCCCGCGAGTCGAGACCCAGTACTTC. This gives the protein CASSDVPRVETQYF.

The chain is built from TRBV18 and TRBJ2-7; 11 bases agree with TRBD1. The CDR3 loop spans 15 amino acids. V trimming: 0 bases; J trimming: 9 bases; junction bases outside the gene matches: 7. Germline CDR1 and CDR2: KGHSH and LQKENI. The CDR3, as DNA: TGTGCCAGCTCACCACCGGGACAGGGGGTACCGCGGCAGTACTTC. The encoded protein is CASSPPGQGVPRQYF. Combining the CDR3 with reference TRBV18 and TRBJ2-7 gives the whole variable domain NAGVMQNPRHLVRRRGQEARLRCSPMKGHSHVYWYRQLPEEGLKFMVYLQKENIIDESGMPKERFSAEFPKEGPSILRIQQVVRGDSAAYFCASSPPGQGVPRQYFGPGTRLTVT.

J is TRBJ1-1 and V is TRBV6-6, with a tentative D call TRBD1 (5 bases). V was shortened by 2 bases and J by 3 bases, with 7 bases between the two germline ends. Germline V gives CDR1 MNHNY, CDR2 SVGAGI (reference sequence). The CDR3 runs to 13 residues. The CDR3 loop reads CASSYRGDTEAFF. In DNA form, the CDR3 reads TGTGCCAGCAGTTACCGGGGGGACACTGAAGCTTTCTTT.

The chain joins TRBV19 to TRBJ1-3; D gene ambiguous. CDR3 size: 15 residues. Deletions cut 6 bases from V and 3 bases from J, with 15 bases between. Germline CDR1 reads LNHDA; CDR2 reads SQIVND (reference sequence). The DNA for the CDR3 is TGTGCCAGTAGCCCGCGGCTCTTATTTGGAAACACCATATATTTT. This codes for CASSPRLLFGNTIYF.

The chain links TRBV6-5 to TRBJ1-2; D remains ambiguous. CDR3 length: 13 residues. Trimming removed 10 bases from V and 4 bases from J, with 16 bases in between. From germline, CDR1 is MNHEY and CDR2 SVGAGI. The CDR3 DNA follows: TGTGCCACCCAATCCACGGGGTTCTATGGCTACACCTTC. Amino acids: CATQSTGFYGYTF.

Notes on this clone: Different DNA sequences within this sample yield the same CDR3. The CDR3 spells CASSPDYQSGVAGELFF. The CDR3 nucleotides are TGTGCCAGCAGCCCGGACTACCAATCCGGAGTGGCCGGGGAGCTGTTTTTT. V is TRBV5-4 and J is TRBJ2-2; a possible D gene is TRBD2 (6 bases). CDR3 length: 17 amino acids. The germline gives CDR1 SGHNT, CDR2 YYREEE (reference sequence). The V end lost 4 bases, the J end lost 6 bases, and 22 bases lay between the germline ends.

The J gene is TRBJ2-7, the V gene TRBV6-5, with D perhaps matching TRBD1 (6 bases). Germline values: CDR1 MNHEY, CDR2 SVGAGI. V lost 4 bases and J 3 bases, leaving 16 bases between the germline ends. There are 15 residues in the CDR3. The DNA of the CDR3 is TGTGCCAGCAGTTCCGGGGCGGCAGGGGACTACGAGCAGTACTTC. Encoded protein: CASSSGAAGDYEQYF.

This CDR3 is CASSARATGGETQYF. CDR3 nucleotides: TGCGCCAGCAGCGCCCGGGCCACCGGGGGTGAGACCCAGTACTTC. The rearrangement joins TRBV4-3 to TRBJ2-5; D is possibly TRBD2 (6 bases). Germline-derived CDR1 and CDR2 are LGHNA and YSLEER. Trimming stripped 5 bases from V and 5 bases from J, with 18 bases between. The CDR3 covers 15 residues.

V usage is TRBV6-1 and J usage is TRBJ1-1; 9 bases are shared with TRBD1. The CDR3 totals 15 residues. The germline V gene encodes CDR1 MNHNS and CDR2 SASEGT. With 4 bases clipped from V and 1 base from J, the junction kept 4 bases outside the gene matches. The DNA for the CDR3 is TGTGCCAGCAGTGTTACAGGGGGCTGGAACACTGAAGCTTTCTTT. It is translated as CASSVTGGWNTEAFF.

DNA for the CDR3: TGTGCCAGCAGCGCTGGACAGGCAGGGTCTCAGCCCCAGCATTTT. It translates to CASSAGQAGSQPQHF. The V gene is TRBV6-5, the J gene TRBJ1-5; 7 bases align to TRBD1. There are 15 residues in the CDR3. The germline V gene encodes CDR1 MNHEY and CDR2 SVGAGI. Trimming cost V 6 bases and J 6 bases; bases outside gene matches: 11.

CDR3 loop: CASSRSTGGGGEKLFF. The CDR3 nucleotides are TGTGCCAGCAGCCGTAGTACAGGGGGAGGTGGTGAAAAACTGTTTTTT. This chain uses TRBV4-2 with TRBJ1-4; the match to TRBD1 covers 8 bases. After removal of 4 bases from V and 7 bases from J, the junction contained 11 bases not matched to a gene. Per the germline V gene, CDR1 is LGHNA and CDR2 is YNFKEQ. This CDR3 comprises 16 residues.

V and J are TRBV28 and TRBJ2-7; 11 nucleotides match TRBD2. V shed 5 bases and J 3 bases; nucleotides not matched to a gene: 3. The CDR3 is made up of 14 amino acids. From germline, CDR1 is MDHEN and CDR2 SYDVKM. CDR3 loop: CASSGTSGSYEQYF. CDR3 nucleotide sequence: TGTGCCAGCAGTGGAACTAGCGGGAGCTACGAGCAGTACTTC.

This chain's CDR3 is CAISVTGSNYGYTF. CDR3 nucleotides: TGTGCCATCAGTGTGACAGGGTCTAACTATGGCTACACCTTC. The chain employs TRBV10-3 and TRBJ1-2, with TRBD1 matching 7 bases. J gave up 0 bases and V 4 bases, and 2 bases lay outside the gene matches. Germline V gene lookup returns CDR1 ENHRY and CDR2 SYGVKD. The CDR3 length is 14 residues.